The 30 T cell receptor beta chains in this list originate from one sample, sequenced in a study of spatial heterogeneity in lung cancer. TCRdb passed the 5' RACE reads through MiXCR, listing each CDR3 protein once. The sample carries fewer than 5,500 distinct CDR3 sequences, just under 3% recorded once. Stated time point: sample taken at primary tumor resection. Sequenced material: normal lung tissue next to the tumor, taken at surgery. These receptors all come from a male donor with early-stage non-small cell lung cancer.

This clonotype was found many times. The chain has TRBV7-9 and TRBJ2-7, with a tentative D call TRBD2 (6 bases). The CDR3 extends over 16 amino acids. V was trimmed by 5 bases and J by 5 bases, leaving 22 bases between them. The germline CDR1 and CDR2 sequences are SEHNR and FQNEAQ (reference sequence). The CDR3 is CASSHGGRSLLDEQYF. The CDR3 DNA is TGTGCCAGCAGCCATGGGGGGAGGAGCCTTTTAGACGAGCAGTACTTC.

This clonotype is labeled as medium-sized. The chain recombines TRBV6-1 with TRBJ2-1, with 14 bases that match TRBD2. The germline gives CDR1 MNHNS, CDR2 SASEGT. This CDR3 has 15 amino acids. After removal of 5 bases from V and 10 bases from J, the junction contained 7 bases not matched to a gene. The CDR3 nucleotides read TGTGCCAGCAGTTTCGAGACTAGCGGGAGGGGGGAGCAGTTCTTC. This encodes CASSFETSGRGEQFF.

This clonotype ranks as medium-sized. CDR3 DNA: TGCAGTGCTAGTGATCCTGGACTAGCAAATGAGCAGTTCTTC. Its translation: CSASDPGLANEQFF. The chain has TRBV20-1 and TRBJ2-1; 8 positions agree with TRBD2. The V segment lost 3 bases and the J segment 7 bases; nucleotides outside the gene matches: 8. The CDR3 extends over 14 amino acids. The germline V gene encodes CDR1 DFQATT and CDR2 SNEGSKA (reference sequence).

By share, this clonotype ranks as medium-sized. V is TRBV3-1 and J is TRBJ1-2; D uncertain. CDR3 size: 13 residues. Germline CDR1 LGHDT, CDR2 YNNKEL (reference sequence). Trimming removed 4 bases from V and 7 bases from J, with 13 bases in between. The CDR3 is CASSPGGSSGYTF. As DNA, the CDR3 is TGTGCCAGCAGCCCCGGAGGATCCTCTGGCTACACCTTC.

In this sample, this clonotype turned up many times. The chain employs TRBV7-2 and TRBJ1-6; D remains ambiguous. The CDR3 totals 12 residues. CDR1 is SGHTA, CDR2 FQGNSA, per germline. V was trimmed by 6 bases and J by 4 bases, leaving 4 bases between them. CDR3 sequence (DNA): TGTGCCAGCAGTCTTTATAATTCACCCCTCCACTTT. It translates to CASSLYNSPLHF.

Only a few counts were recorded for this clonotype. The V call is TRBV20-1, the J call TRBJ1-1; D perhaps matches TRBD1 (6 bases). Trimming pared 2 bases from V and 3 bases from J, leaving 19 bases between. Germline CDR1 reads DFQATT; CDR2 reads SNEGSKA (reference sequence). This CDR3 comprises 16 residues. The CDR3 spells CSARLPGLQGDTEAFF. CDR3 sequence (DNA): TGCAGTGCTAGACTTCCGGGGCTACAGGGAGACACTGAAGCTTTCTTT.

This clonotype counts as medium-sized. V and J are TRBV29-1 and TRBJ2-4, with D unresolved. The CDR3 sequence is 13 residues long. CDR1 SQVTM and CDR2 ANQGSEA come from the germline V gene. V lost 0 bases, J lost 1 base, and 4 bases lay in between. The DNA for the CDR3 is TGCAGCGTTGAAGACAGGGCCAAAAACATTCAGTACTTC. Translated: CSVEDRAKNIQYF.

This clonotype was picked up many times. The J gene is TRBJ1-4, the V gene TRBV7-6, with 8 bases identical to TRBD1. There are 14 residues in the CDR3. Looked up from germline, CDR1 is SGHVS and CDR2 is FNYEAQ. With V trimmed by 5 bases and J by 5 bases, 4 bases remained unmatched. Here the CDR3 reads CASSHRGANEKLFF. CDR3 DNA: TGTGCCAGCAGCCACAGGGGGGCGAATGAAAAACTGTTTTTT.

This clonotype is classed as medium-sized. The rearrangement uses TRBV6-5 and TRBJ1-6; weak D call: TRBD1 (6 bases). Germline CDR1 reads MNHEY; CDR2 reads SVGAGI. V was trimmed by 0 bases and J by 3 bases, leaving 6 bases between them. This CDR3 region has 15 residues. The DNA for the CDR3 is TGTGCCAGCAGTTACTCAGGGGGCTATAATTCACCCCTCCACTTT. It encodes CASSYSGGYNSPLHF.

This clonotype rates as medium-sized. This rearrangement joins TRBV2 to TRBJ2-7, with D hard to call. The CDR3 covers 14 residues. Germline-derived CDR1 and CDR2 are SNHLY and FYNNEI. V was pared by 8 bases and J by 2 bases, with 16 bases between. In DNA form, the CDR3 reads TGTGCCAGCCGACCAAGTGACACCACCTACGAGCAGTACTTC. As protein: CASRPSDTTYEQYF.

This clonotype is labeled as medium-sized. The chain is built from TRBV29-1 and TRBJ2-1; TRBD2 aligns across 11 bases. The CDR3 totals 16 residues. CDR1 and CDR2 from the germline V gene are SQVTM and ANQGSEA. V shed 8 bases and J 13 bases; nucleotides not matched to a gene: 22. This chain's CDR3 is CSSQPLAGGPGSGQFF. CDR3 in DNA: TGCAGCTCCCAACCTTTAGCGGGAGGGCCCGGGTCTGGCCAGTTCTTC.

This clonotype was detected ten times or more. This chain links TRBV12-3 or TRBV12-4 with TRBJ2-5; no firm D call. This CDR3 spans 13 amino acids. V was clipped by 2 bases and J by 1 base, with 5 bases between them. The CDR3 DNA is TGTGCCAGCAGTTTAAACACCCAAGAGACCCAGTACTTC. It encodes CASSLNTQETQYF.

There are many counts of this clonotype. The J gene is TRBJ2-3, the V gene TRBV30; TRBD1 agrees at 8 bases. The CDR3 runs to 12 residues. CDR1 is GTSNPN and CDR2 is SVGIG in the germline V gene (reference sequence). Unmatched junction bases numbered 5, after V lost 8 bases and J lost 4 bases. The CDR3 sequence is CARSGGADTQYF. The CDR3 DNA sequence: TGTGCCCGCTCAGGGGGCGCAGATACGCAGTATTTT.

By share, this clonotype counts as medium-sized. J is TRBJ2-3 and V is TRBV20-1; no firm D call. V lost 0 bases and J 0 bases, leaving 13 bases between the germline ends. This CDR3 has 16 residues. Germline-derived CDR1 and CDR2 are DFQATT and SNEGSKA (reference sequence). The chain's CDR3 is CSARDPLGVSTDTQYF. The CDR3 bases are TGCAGTGCTAGAGACCCCCTTGGGGTTAGCACAGATACGCAGTATTTT.

This clonotype was observed many times. The chain employs TRBV15 and TRBJ2-5; 7 bases are a match to TRBD2. This CDR3 region has 14 residues. V lost 1 base and J lost 6; bases outside the gene matches: 5. Per germline, CDR1 LNHNV and CDR2 YYDKDF (reference sequence). CDR3 nucleotides: TGTGCCACCAGCAGAGTGGCTAGCGGAAAGACCCAGTACTTC. Protein sequence: CATSRVASGKTQYF.

This clonotype is classed as medium-sized. The chain has TRBV10-2 and TRBJ2-1, with TRBD1 matching 8 bases. CDR1 is WSHSY, CDR2 SAAADI, per germline. Losses at the gene ends were 8 bases for V and 2 bases for J; bases not matched to a gene: 2. The CDR3 is made up of 13 amino acids. CDR3 protein: CASRDRTYNEQFF. The CDR3 DNA reads TGCGCCAGCCGGGACAGGACCTACAATGAGCAGTTCTTC.

This clonotype is medium-sized (0.01 to 0.1%) in the sample. The chain carries TRBV5-1 and TRBJ2-4; the match to TRBD1 covers 7 bases. Germline CDR1 reads SGHRS; CDR2 reads YFSETQ. The length of the CDR3 is 16 residues. V was clipped by 4 bases and J by 6 bases; unmatched bases: 13. The CDR3 region is CASSREGTAQRNIQYF. The CDR3 region has the DNA TGCGCCAGCAGCAGAGAGGGGACAGCTCAACGAAACATTCAGTACTTC.

The table lists this clonotype with many counts. The rearrangement joins TRBV19 to TRBJ2-7; 13 bases are shared with TRBD2. CDR1 and CDR2 from the germline V gene are LNHDA and SQIVND (reference sequence). The V segment lost 1 base and the J segment 6 bases; nucleotides outside the gene matches: 3. This CDR3 region has 15 residues. The CDR3 reads CASSIGTSGRSEQYF. The CDR3 coding sequence is TGTGCCAGTAGTATAGGGACTAGCGGGAGATCCGAGCAGTACTTC.

There are a few counts of this clonotype. An end of the junction does not agree with germline; a read error may underlie this. V usage is TRBV10-3 and J usage is TRBJ1-1, with TRBD1 as a possible D gene (5 bases). CDR1 is ENHRY, CDR2 SYGVKD, per germline. This CDR3 contains 13 residues. CDR3 in DNA: TGTGCCCTCAGGGAAAGAGGAGACACTGAAGCTTTCTTT. It specifies CALRERGDTEAFF.

This clonotype was recorded many times. The chain is built from TRBV9 and TRBJ1-6, with D perhaps TRBD1 (5 bases). With 4 bases removed from V and 10 bases from J, the gap between germline ends came to 15 bases. Germline assignment: CDR1 SGDLS and CDR2 YYNGEE. The CDR3 covers 14 residues. The CDR3 is CASSSRDLGSPLHF. The CDR3 bases are TGTGCCAGCAGCAGCCGGGACCTTGGGTCACCCCTCCACTTT.

Points on this clonotype: One base away lies a much larger clone, so this may be a sequencing read error. V gene TRBV11-2 combines with J gene TRBJ2-4; 8 bases match TRBD2. CDR1 and CDR2 (germline): SGHAT, FQNNGV. CDR3 length: 15 residues. V shed 7 bases, J shed 1 base, and the junction held 6 bases outside the gene matches. The CDR3 protein is CASILTGGAKNIQYF. The CDR3 DNA reads TGTGCCAGCATCTTGACGGGGGGGGCCAAAAACATTCAGTACTTC.

This clonotype was found a few times. Sequence at one end of the junction differs from germline and may be a read error. The chain employs TRBV5-6 and TRBJ2-1, with D hard to call. The CDR3 loop spans 16 amino acids. Germline CDR1 is SGHDT and CDR2 is YYEEEE. The CDR3 bases are TGTGTCAGCAGCTCCACAGACTTTAGGGAATACAATGAGCAGTTCTTC. Protein product: CVSSSTDFREYNEQFF.

Within the sample, this clonotype is medium-sized. The chain links TRBV7-3 to TRBJ2-1, with D tentatively TRBD1 (5 bases). V lost 0 bases and J lost 0, with 6 bases in between. Germline loops: CDR1 SGHTA, CDR2 FQGTGA. The CDR3 sequence is 15 residues long. DNA of the CDR3: TGTGCCAGCAGCTTAACCGACAGCTCCTACAATGAGCAGTTCTTC. Residues: CASSLTDSSYNEQFF.

About this clonotype: The junction shows a germline mismatch at one end, possibly a read error. The chain employs TRBV12-3 or TRBV12-4 and TRBJ1-1; D ambiguous. This CDR3 contains 14 residues. CDR3 DNA: TGTGCCAGCAGTTTGTCGGCAGCGAACACTGAAGCGTTCTTT. Translating it yields CASSLSAANTEAFF.

This clonotype ranks as medium-sized. V is TRBV6-1 and J is TRBJ1-5; 7 bases match TRBD1. With 10 bases clipped from V and 7 bases from J, the junction kept 7 bases outside the gene matches. This CDR3 region has 12 residues. Germline V gene data show CDR1 as MNHNS and CDR2 as SASEGT. This chain's CDR3 is CAIRQGGQPQHF. The CDR3 DNA reads as TGTGCCATCAGACAGGGCGGACAGCCCCAGCATTTT.

V usage is TRBV7-6 and J usage is TRBJ2-3, with 10 bases fitting TRBD1. The CDR3 loop spans 16 amino acids. The ends lost 4 bases at V and 4 bases at J; junction bases unmatched: 8. Germline V gene data show CDR1 as SGHVS and CDR2 as FNYEAQ. The DNA of the CDR3 is TGTGCCAGCAGCTCCCAGGGACAGGGGTATGCAGATACGCAGTATTTT. This translates into CASSSQGQGYADTQYF.

This clonotype is medium-sized by share. The chain uses TRBV4-1 and TRBJ1-4; 7 positions agree with TRBD1. J gave up 7 bases and V 5 bases, and 13 bases lay outside the gene matches. The CDR3 runs to 16 residues. The germline CDR1 and CDR2 sequences are MGHRA and YSYEKL. The CDR3 sequence: CASSFKTGRGPEKLFF. CDR3 coding DNA: TGCGCCAGCAGCTTCAAGACAGGGCGGGGTCCTGAAAAACTGTTTTTT.

This clonotype was recorded at least ten times. The chain recombines TRBV29-1 with TRBJ2-3, with 12 bases that match TRBD2. The CDR3 is 13 amino acids. The J segment lost 14 bases and the V segment lost 4 bases, leaving 10 bases of the junction unmatched. CDR1 and CDR2 from the germline V gene are SQVTM and ANQGSEA. This CDR3 reads CSVATSGSPLGYF. The DNA for the CDR3 is TGCAGCGTTGCGACTAGCGGGAGTCCTCTGGGGTATTTT.

This clonotype was seen at least ten times. The CDR3 spells CASSLEGGVNSPLHF. CDR3 bases: TGCGCCAGCAGCCTGGAAGGAGGGGTTAATTCACCCCTCCACTTT. V is TRBV5-1 and J is TRBJ1-6, with D possibly being TRBD1 (5 bases). CDR1 and CDR2 (germline): SGHRS, YFSETQ. The germline V and J ends were trimmed by 4 bases and 6 bases, with 14 bases remaining between them. The CDR3 runs to 15 residues.

Judged by abundance, this clonotype is medium-sized. V usage is TRBV20-1 and J usage is TRBJ2-3; possibly TRBD1 or TRBD2 for D (6 bases each). V dropped 0 bases and J dropped 6 bases, with 13 bases sitting between them. The CDR3 covers 14 residues. CDR1 and CDR2 from the germline V gene are DFQATT and SNEGSKA (reference sequence). In DNA form, the CDR3 reads TGCAGTGCTAGAGAGCTGGGGGGCGGGGATACGCAGTATTTT. It is translated as CSARELGGGDTQYF.